These 18 T cell receptor beta chains were all obtained from the same sample, sequenced in a study of graft-versus-host responses after intestinal transplantation. Processing of graft tissue released intraepithelial and lamina propria lymphocytes. Method: immunoSEQ multiplex PCR; TCRdb's copy keeps in-frame clones and lacks some. The table lists over 5,000 clones, approximately 69% of them singletons, with roughly 33% in the top ten. The input for sequencing was ileum tissue, taken roughly 300 days after intestinal transplant. These receptors originate from a human patient who received an intestinal transplant, so some T cells may come from the graft donor.

The V gene is TRBV28, the J gene TRBJ1-5; D unresolved. Trimming pared 4 bases from V and 10 bases from J, leaving 8 bases between. Germline V CDR1 and CDR2: MDHEN, SYDVKM. This CDR3 is built from 11 residues. The CDR3 nucleotides are TGTGCCAGCAGTTGGGGTTCACCCCAGCATTTT. Protein product: CASSWGSPQHF.

This chain uses TRBV5-1 with TRBJ2-1, with D maybe TRBD2 (5 bases). V lost 0 bases, J lost 2 bases, and 6 bases lay in between. Germline CDR1 SGHRS, CDR2 YFSETQ. This CDR3 has 14 amino acids. The CDR3 is CASSLVGAYNEQFF. The CDR3 DNA reads as TGCGCCAGCAGCTTGGTCGGGGCCTACAATGAGCAGTTCTTC.

This clone was picked up a small number of times. This chain uses TRBV19 with TRBJ2-2; no reliable D call. V was pared by 2 bases and J by 2 bases, with 6 bases between. This CDR3 is built from 14 residues. CDR1 and CDR2 from the germline V gene are LNHDA and SQIVND (reference sequence). CDR3 sequence reads: CASSISPNTGELFF. CDR3 sequence (DNA): TGTGCCAGTAGTATATCCCCCAACACCGGGGAGCTGTTTTTT.

This chain joins TRBV9 and TRBJ2-5; TRBD2 matches at 7 bases. From germline, CDR1 is SGDLS and CDR2 YYNGEE. V lost 1 base and J lost 4; bases outside the gene matches: 4. The CDR3 is 14 amino acids. The CDR3 loop reads CASSVSTGGETQYF. CDR3 DNA sequence: TGTGCCAGCAGCGTATCGACGGGAGGAGAGACCCAGTACTTC.

This rearrangement joins TRBV29-1 to TRBJ2-5, with 7 nucleotides matching TRBD1. Unmatched junction bases numbered 8, after V lost 0 bases and J lost 1 base. There are 16 residues in the CDR3. From germline, CDR1 is SQVTM and CDR2 ANQGSEA. CDR3 nucleotides: TGCAGCGTTGAAGATCCATCCGGGACAGCCCAAGAGACCCAGTACTTC. This codes for CSVEDPSGTAQETQYF.

The table lists this clone with a few counts. The rearrangement joins TRBV2 to TRBJ1-2; D is uncertain. V was clipped by 4 bases and J by 4 bases, with 10 bases between them. Germline V CDR1 and CDR2: SNHLY, FYNNEI. The CDR3 runs 13 residues. The CDR3 protein is CASSGDVSYGYTF. The CDR3 coding sequence is TGTGCCAGCAGTGGTGACGTCAGCTATGGCTACACCTTC.

The sample holds one count of this clone. The chain links TRBV5-6 to TRBJ1-2; 11 positions agree with TRBD1. In germline, CDR1 is SGHDT, CDR2 YYEEEE. The trim removed 4 bases at V and 2 bases at J, leaving 4 bases unmatched. The CDR3 is 15 amino acids. This CDR3 reads CASSLGTGGNYGYTF. Written as DNA, the CDR3 is TGTGCCAGCAGCCTTGGGACAGGGGGGAACTATGGCTACACCTTC.

The V call is TRBV29-1, the J call TRBJ2-1; 9 nucleotides match TRBD1. Germline V gene sequence: CDR1 SQVTM, CDR2 ANQGSEA. The CDR3 is 13 amino acids. With V trimmed by 3 bases and J by 8 bases, 5 bases remained unmatched. CDR3 sequence reads: CSVDYRGLDEQFF. The CDR3 nucleotides read TGCAGCGTTGATTACAGGGGGCTAGATGAGCAGTTCTTC.

The chain is built from TRBV2 and TRBJ2-1; 12 nucleotides agree with TRBD2. Trimming at V came to 6 bases and at J to 5 bases, leaving 17 bases not matched to a gene. CDR3 length: 19 residues. Germline assignment: CDR1 SNHLY and CDR2 FYNNEI. CDR3 sequence reads: CASRHRGLAGSSPHNEQFF. CDR3 in DNA: TGTGCCAGCAGGCACAGAGGACTAGCGGGAAGTAGCCCCCACAATGAGCAGTTCTTC.

CDR3 coding DNA: TGTGCCAGCAGTGACGGGACAGGGGACTACAATGAGCAGTTCTTC. Protein product: CASSDGTGDYNEQFF. The V call is TRBV6-4, the J call TRBJ2-1; TRBD1 aligns across 10 bases. J lost 3 bases, V lost 2 bases, and 1 base had no gene match. Germline lookup yields CDR1 MRHNA and CDR2 SNTAGT. This CDR3 contains 15 residues.

The chain joins TRBV15 to TRBJ2-1; D possibly matches TRBD1 or TRBD2 (5 bases each). This CDR3 comprises 17 residues. From germline, CDR1 is LNHNV and CDR2 YYDKDF (reference sequence). Trimming cost V 0 bases and J 6 bases, with 18 bases left between them. CDR3 residues: CATSRDLQGSAGNEQFF. The DNA for the CDR3 is TGTGCCACCAGCAGAGATCTCCAGGGTTCCGCGGGCAATGAGCAGTTCTTC.

The CDR3 sequence is CASNREGHEQYF. In nucleotides, the CDR3 is TGTGCCAGCAACCGGGAGGGCCACGAGCAGTACTTC. V is TRBV6-6 and J is TRBJ2-7, with 8 bases that match TRBD2. Trimming removed 7 bases from V and 5 bases from J; junction bases left unmatched: 4. The CDR3 runs to 12 residues. Looked up from germline, CDR1 is MNHNY and CDR2 is SVGAGI (reference sequence).

The CDR3 bases are TGTGCCAGCAGTTTAGGGACCGCCTACGAGCAGTACTTC. Protein product: CASSLGTAYEQYF. V is TRBV27 and J is TRBJ2-7; D possibly matches TRBD1 or TRBD2 (5 bases each). Germline values: CDR1 MNHEY, CDR2 SMNVEV (reference sequence). The CDR3 consists of 13 residues. The V end lost 2 bases, the J end lost 2 bases, and 7 bases lay between the germline ends.

The V and J genes are TRBV5-1 and TRBJ2-2; D possibly matches TRBD1 or TRBD2 (6 bases each). Germline CDR1 is SGHRS and CDR2 is YFSETQ. Trimming removed 0 bases at V and 4 bases at J, with 10 bases between. CDR3 length equals 15 residues. Written as DNA, the CDR3 is TGCGCCAGCAGCTTGGAAGGAGGGGGCACCGGGGAGCTGTTTTTT. It is translated as CASSLEGGGTGELFF.

The chain employs TRBV5-1 and TRBJ1-3; no reliable D call. The V gene's germline CDR1 is SGHRS and CDR2 YFSETQ. The CDR3 sequence is 13 residues long. V lost 4 bases and J 0 bases, leaving 5 bases between the germline ends. The CDR3 region has the DNA TGCGCCAGCAGCCTAGGCTCTGGAAACACCATATATTTT. This sequence encodes CASSLGSGNTIYF.

The chain combines TRBV2 with TRBJ2-1; TRBD2 matches 9 bases. Losses at the gene ends were 2 bases for V and 8 bases for J; bases not matched to a gene: 22. In germline, CDR1 is SNHLY, CDR2 FYNNEI. The CDR3 length is 20 residues. The CDR3 sequence is CASSEYPPSPSGVEFHEQFF. The CDR3 bases are TGTGCCAGCAGTGAATATCCCCCCTCTCCTAGCGGGGTAGAGTTCCATGAGCAGTTCTTC.

This sequence joins TRBV4-3 and TRBJ2-1; 7 nucleotides match TRBD2. Germline assignment: CDR1 LGHNA and CDR2 YSLEER. The V gene end was trimmed by 4 bases and the J gene end by 9 bases; junction bases not matched to a gene: 3. The CDR3 has 12 residues. The DNA for the CDR3 is TGCGCCAGCAGCCCCGCGGGAGCTGAGCAGTTCTTC. Protein sequence: CASSPAGAEQFF.

This sequence joins TRBV4-1 and TRBJ2-2, with TRBD2 as a possible D gene (7 bases). V was pared by 6 bases and J by 6 bases, with 17 bases between. The V gene's germline CDR1 is MGHRA and CDR2 YSYEKL. The CDR3 consists of 15 residues. The CDR3 loop reads CASRRPGGKAGELFF. DNA of the CDR3: TGCGCCAGCAGGAGGCCGGGGGGCAAGGCCGGGGAGCTGTTTTTT.